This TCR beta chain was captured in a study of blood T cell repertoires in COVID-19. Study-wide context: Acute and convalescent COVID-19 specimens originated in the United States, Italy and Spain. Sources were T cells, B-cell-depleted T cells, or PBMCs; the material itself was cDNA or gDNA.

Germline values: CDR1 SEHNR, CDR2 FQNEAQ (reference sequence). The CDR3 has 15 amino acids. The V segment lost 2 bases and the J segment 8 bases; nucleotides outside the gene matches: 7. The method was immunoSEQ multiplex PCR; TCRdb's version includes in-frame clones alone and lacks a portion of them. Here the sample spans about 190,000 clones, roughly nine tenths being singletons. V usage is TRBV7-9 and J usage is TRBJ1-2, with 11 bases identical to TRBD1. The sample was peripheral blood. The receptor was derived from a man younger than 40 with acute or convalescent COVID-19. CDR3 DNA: TGTGCCAGCAGCTTAACCCTGGGACAGGGGGTAGGCTACACCTTC. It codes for CASSLTLGQGVGYTF.